This is a list of T cell receptor beta chains from one sample in a study of cytomegalovirus exposure and HLA in healthy donors. Produced via immunoSEQ multiplex PCR; TCRdb's table is partial and in-frame only. The sample carries approximately 150,000 clones, roughly 78% recorded once. The sequenced material came from PBMCs. The receptors come from a woman aged 50 to 60 in good health and CMV-seropositive. The CDR3 runs from the conserved cysteine through the conserved F or W. A D gene is named only where the DNA matches it firmly. For some rows the clone size is stated as once, few or many, or as a class when expanded; others skip it.

V	D	J	size	DNA	CDR3
TRBV6-4	.	TRBJ2-3	.	TGTGCCAGCAGCGACCGCAGGGGCCCATTATCCACAGATACGCAGTATTTT	CASSDRRGPLSTDTQYF
TRBV5-5	.	TRBJ1-2	few	TGTGCCAGCAGCTTGTGGGGCGCCAACTATGGCTACACCTTC	CASSLWGANYGYTF
TRBV12-5	TRBD1	TRBJ2-2	.	TGTGCTAGTGGTCCCGGGGACAGTGGGAACACCGGGGAGCTGTTTTTT	CASGPGDSGNTGELFF
TRBV5-1	TRBD1	TRBJ1-1	.	TGCGCCAGCAGCGGTGGACAGGGGAGACCTGAAGCTTTCTTT	CASSGGQGRPEAFF
TRBV6-6	.	TRBJ1-1	few	TGTGCCAGCAGTTACGGGCAGTACATGAACACTGAAGCTTTCTTT	CASSYGQYMNTEAFF
TRBV11-3	.	TRBJ2-7	.	TGTGCCAGCAGCTTAAACGACTGGAGCTCCTACGAGCAGTACTTC	CASSLNDWSSYEQYF
TRBV7-2	.	TRBJ2-4	.	TGTGCCAGCAGCTCCGGACAGAAAAACATTCAGTACTTC	CASSSGQKNIQYF
TRBV5-1	TRBD1	TRBJ2-1	.	TGCGCCAGCAGCGAAGGACAGGCTTACAATGAGCAGTTCTTC	CASSEGQAYNEQFF
TRBV5-5	.	TRBJ2-1	.	TGTGCCAGCAGCTTGGGCGTCTATGAGCAGTTCTTC	CASSLGVYEQFF
TRBV5-6	TRBD1	TRBJ2-7	.	TGTGCCAGCAGCTTGGTACAGGGGAGTTCCGAGCAGTACTTC	CASSLVQGSSEQYF
TRBV27	.	TRBJ2-5	.	TGTGCCAGCAGTTTAGGAGGAATCAACAGACAAGAGACCCAGTACTTC	CASSLGGINRQETQYF
TRBV11-3	.	TRBJ2-2	.	TGTGCCAGCAGTCGGGATGACGGGGAGCTGTTTTTT	CASSRDDGELFF
TRBV2	.	TRBJ1-4	.	TGTGCCAGCAGTGGGCCCCGGGCTAATGAAAAACTGTTTTTT	CASSGPRANEKLFF
TRBV13	TRBD2	TRBJ2-3	.	TGTGCCAGCAGCTTACGGCGGGGGGGCCGAGTGAGCACAGATACGCAGTATTTT	CASSLRRGGRVSTDTQYF
TRBV2	TRBD1	TRBJ1-4	.	TGTGCCAGCAGTTCGGACAGGATTTTTGAAAAACTGTTTTTT	CASSSDRIFEKLFF
TRBV30	.	TRBJ1-2	.	TGTGCCTGGAGTCCAGGGCGCCGGGATGGCTACACCTTC	CAWSPGRRDGYTF
TRBV9	.	TRBJ2-5	.	TGTGCCAGCAGCGGGGGGCGGGTTGAAGAGACCCAGTACTTC	CASSGGRVEETQYF
TRBV11-2	.	TRBJ2-4	once	TGTGCCAGCAGCTTGTCGGGGGTGGGCGAAAACATTCAGTACTTC	CASSLSGVGENIQYF
TRBV30	.	TRBJ2-6	.	TGTGCCTGGAGTTCAGGGGCCAACGTCCTGACTTTC	CAWSSGANVLTF
TRBV6-6	TRBD1	TRBJ2-7	.	TGTGCCACCGGACAGGGGTACGAGCAGTACTTC	CATGQGYEQYF
TRBV20-1	.	TRBJ1-1	.	TGCAGTGCTGTAACAGGGACTGAAGCTTTCTTT	CSAVTGTEAFF
TRBV11-2	.	TRBJ2-6	few	TGTGCCAGCAGCCAGGGAGGAAGTTCTGGGGCCAACGTCCTGACTTTC	CASSQGGSSGANVLTF
TRBV5-4	TRBD2	TRBJ2-3	.	TGTGCCGGTTCTAGCGGGGGCACAGATACGCAGTATTTT	CAGSSGGTDTQYF
TRBV29-1	.	TRBJ1-2	.	TGCAGCGTCCCCCCAAAAAGTGGCGGCTTCTATGGCTACACCTTC	CSVPPKSGGFYGYTF
TRBV11-2	.	TRBJ2-7	.	TGTGCCAGTACAGGGACCTACTACGAGCAGTACTTC	CASTGTYYEQYF
TRBV7-7	.	TRBJ2-1	.	TGTGCTAGCAGCTTAGCAGTCGGGAATGAGCAGTTCTTC	CASSLAVGNEQFF
TRBV7-6	.	TRBJ2-1	.	TGTGCCAGCAGCCTCGGGTCGTATGAGCAGTTCTTC	CASSLGSYEQFF
TRBV6-5	.	TRBJ1-2	.	TGTGCCAGCAGGCGAACAGGGAGTGGCGACTATGGCTACACCTTC	CASRRTGSGDYGYTF
TRBV12-5	.	TRBJ1-2	.	TGTGCTAGTGGTATACCCAGGGCGAGCTACACCTTC	CASGIPRASYTF
TRBV20-1	.	TRBJ2-5	.	TGCAGTGCTAGAGATTACACCCTGCAGTACTTC	CSARDYTLQYF
TRBV6-6	.	TRBJ2-1	.	TGTGCCAGCAGTTCCATAGCGGCCTCCTCCTACAATGAGCAGTTCTTC	CASSSIAASSYNEQFF
TRBV5-4	TRBD2	TRBJ2-3	few	TGTGCCAGCAGCCCTCCTGGGCGGGGGGCAGATACGCAGTATTTT	CASSPPGRGADTQYF
TRBV29-1	TRBD1	TRBJ2-7	.	TGCAGCGCCGCTCAAGGGACAGGGTCCTACGAGCAGTACTTC	CSAAQGTGSYEQYF
TRBV5-8	.	TRBJ1-4	.	TGTGCCAGCAGCTTGTCTGCCGGGGGGTCAGTGAACGGAAAACTGTTTTTT	CASSLSAGGSVNGKLFF
TRBV6-5	.	TRBJ2-3	.	TGTGCCAGCAGTTACGGGCCCAGAACAGATACGCAGTATTTT	CASSYGPRTDTQYF
TRBV6-1	.	TRBJ1-4	once	TGTGCCAGCAGTCGGACAGATACTAATGAAAAACTGTTTTTT	CASSRTDTNEKLFF
TRBV27	TRBD1	TRBJ2-7	.	TGTGCCAGCAGTTCCCCAGGGGGCCCCTACGAGCAGTACTTC	CASSSPGGPYEQYF
TRBV19	TRBD1	TRBJ1-6	.	TGTGCCAGTAGTTTCGGACAGGGGAATAATTCACCCCTCCACTTT	CASSFGQGNNSPLHF
TRBV11-2	.	TRBJ2-7	.	TGTGCCAGCAGCTTAGGTGGCGGGAAGGAACCCTACGAGCAGTACTTC	CASSLGGGKEPYEQYF
TRBV7-8	.	TRBJ1-2	.	TGTGCCAGCATTCCCGACGGGGAGTTCTTAAACTATGGCTACACCTTC	CASIPDGEFLNYGYTF
TRBV2	TRBD1	TRBJ1-2	.	TGTGCCAGCATTTTGTCCCGGGACAGCTATGGCTACACCTTC	CASILSRDSYGYTF
TRBV6-1	.	TRBJ2-1	few	TGTGCCAGCATTCCAGGGCTAAGTCCCGCTGAGCAGTTCTTC	CASIPGLSPAEQFF
TRBV6-1	TRBD1	TRBJ1-2	.	TGTGCCAGTAGACAGGGAAACTTCTATGGCTACACCTTC	CASRQGNFYGYTF